These 10 T cell receptor beta chains came from one sample sequenced in a study of regulatory T cells in long-lasting Graves disease. Arm-PCR with iRepertoire HTBI primers amplified the CDR3 regions for these TCR beta libraries. From the multiplex PCR reads, TCRdb called clonotypes with MiXCR, one entry per CDR3 protein. This table has 400,000 to 500,000 distinct CDR3 sequences, around 15% appearing once. As for time point: newly diagnosed GD, antithyroid drugs for less than 3 months. From RNA extracted from PBMCs, the TCR library was made. This sample was shared with a second study, whose subject was T cells in Graves' hyperthyroidism and ophthalmopathy.

Specimen: peripheral blood mononuclear cells (PBMCs), collected at new diagnosis, from a patient treated with antithyroid drugs. The source is a woman between 45 and 65 years old with Graves disease.

This clonotype was found once. Given a much more abundant clone one base away, this may be a read error. This likely comes from a read error, as the CDR3 has no conserved phenylalanine or tryptophan at its end. CDR3 in amino acids: CASSEAGDMREYEQYS. CDR3 bases: TGTGCCAGCAGTGAAGCGGGGGACATGAGGGAATACGAGCAGTACTCC. The chain is built from TRBV2 and TRBJ2-7; D is perhaps TRBD1 (6 bases). Trimming removed 0 bases at V and 4 bases at J, with 16 bases between. This CDR3 is built from 16 residues. Germline V gene lookup returns CDR1 SNHLY and CDR2 FYNNEI.

This clonotype was seen at least ten times. The chain recombines TRBV2 with TRBJ1-5; tentative D call: TRBD1 (6 bases). V was cut by 6 bases and J by 4 bases, with 13 bases left in between. Germline CDR1 reads SNHLY; CDR2 reads FYNNEI. This CDR3 is 14 amino acids long. The CDR3 DNA is TGTGCCAGCAGACCCCAGGGGTTAAATCAGCCCCAGCATTTT. Translation gives CASRPQGLNQPQHF.

V is TRBV10-3 and J is TRBJ2-7; 7 positions match TRBD2. The CDR3 is 14 amino acids. The V gene's germline CDR1 is ENHRY and CDR2 SYGVKD. Germline trimming cut 4 bases from V and 4 bases from J; bases unmatched to any gene: 7. For the CDR3, the DNA is TGTGCCATCAGTGGGGGGGGTGGGCCGTACGAGCAGTACTTC. Amino acids: CAISGGGGPYEQYF.

This clonotype appeared many times. V is TRBV20-1 and J is TRBJ2-1; D gene uncertain. CDR3 length: 15 amino acids. Trimming took off 0 bases at V and 4 bases at J, with 13 bases between the two ends. Looked up from germline, CDR1 is DFQATT and CDR2 is SNEGSKA (reference sequence). CDR3 region: CSARDWAHEYNEQFF. CDR3 DNA: TGCAGTGCTAGAGATTGGGCCCACGAGTACAATGAGCAGTTCTTC.

This clonotype showed up just once. One base separates it from a far larger clone, so it is likely a read error. The J gene is TRBJ2-1, the V gene TRBV11-2; 7 bases are a match to TRBD2. CDR3 length equals 14 residues. The V and J ends lost 3 bases and 10 bases, in that order; junction bases with no gene match: 9. CDR1 and CDR2 from the germline V gene are SGHAT and FQNNGV. The CDR3 is CASSLGGSAYEQFF. The CDR3 coding sequence is TGTGCCAGCAGCTTGGGGGGGTCGGCCTACGAGCAGTTCTTC. Complete variable domain (other parts from reference TRBV11-2 and TRBJ2-1): EAGVAQSPRYKIIEKRQSVAFWCNPISGHATLYWYQQILGQGPKLLIQFQNNGVVDDSQLPKDRFSAERLKGVDSTLKIQPAKLEDSAVYLCASSLGGSAYEQFFGPGTRLTVL.

As concerns this clonotype: A far more abundant clone sits one base away, making this likely a read error. The chain recombines TRBV12-3 or TRBV12-4 with TRBJ1-5, with D possibly being TRBD1 (6 bases). The V end was cut by 4 bases, the J end by 3 bases, with 10 bases between. CDR3 length: 14 residues. The CDR3 bases are TGTGCCAGCAGTTGGCAGGGGACCAATCAGCCCCAGCATTTT. Its protein product is CASSWQGTNQPQHF.

The chain has TRBV7-9 and TRBJ1-3; D gene uncertain. The ends were cut back, 1 base at V and 4 bases at J, with 8 bases in the middle. Germline assignment: CDR1 SEHNR and CDR2 FQNEAQ (reference sequence). The CDR3 is made up of 14 amino acids. CDR3 bases: TGTGCCAGCAGCTTAGTCCCATGGGGAAACACCATATATTTT. Residues: CASSLVPWGNTIYF.

As concerns this clonotype: This sequence is one base from a far larger clone and is likely a read error. The genes are TRBV25-1 and TRBJ2-2, with no clear D. From germline, CDR1 is MGHDK and CDR2 SYGVNS. The CDR3 spans 11 residues. The V end lost 6 bases, the J end lost 4 bases, and 3 bases lay between the germline ends. This chain's CDR3 is CASRTTGELFF. CDR3 nucleotide sequence: TGTGCCAGCAGGACCACCGGGGAGCTGTTTTTT.

This chain joins TRBV7-8 and TRBJ2-4, with TRBD2 identical over 7 bases. Germline V gene sequence: CDR1 SGHVS, CDR2 FQNEAQ. J gave up 0 bases and V 1 base, and 6 bases lay outside the gene matches. CDR3 length: 17 amino acids. CDR3 amino acids: CASSLVSGFLAKNIQYF. Here the CDR3 DNA reads TGTGCCAGCAGCTTAGTTAGCGGGTTCCTAGCCAAAAACATTCAGTACTTC.

This clonotype was seen a few times. The chain joins TRBV6-1 to TRBJ1-5, with 8 bases identical to TRBD1. The germline gives CDR1 MNHNS, CDR2 SASEGT. This CDR3 is 16 amino acids long. Trimming removed 5 bases from V and 0 bases from J; junction bases left unmatched: 6. Here the CDR3 DNA reads TGTGCCAGCAGTCCGGACAGGGCTGATAGCAATCAGCCCCAGCATTTT. Translated: CASSPDRADSNQPQHF.